These 8 T cell receptor beta chains came from one sample sequenced in a study of blood T cell repertoires in COVID-19. Here immunoSEQ multiplex PCR was the method, and the copy in TCRdb shows in-frame clones only, minus some. This repertoire shows about 330,000 clones, roughly 87% found once; its top ten account for 1%. The sample taken for sequencing was PBMCs or T cells enriched from blood (not recorded which). The source is a woman aged 25 to 39 who had recovered from COVID-19.

The chain recombines TRBV2 with TRBJ1-5; maybe TRBD1 (5 bases). V lost 7 bases and J 6 bases, leaving 19 bases between the germline ends. The CDR3 has 15 amino acids. Germline V lookup: CDR1 SNHLY, CDR2 FYNNEI. The CDR3 here is CASNLRQTAIQPQHF. In DNA, the CDR3 is TGTGCCAGCAATCTTCGACAGACAGCCATTCAGCCCCAGCATTTT.

The chain combines TRBV7-9 with TRBJ2-1; D uncertain. V was shortened by 4 bases and J by 1 base, with 14 bases between the two germline ends. CDR1 and CDR2 from the germline V gene are SEHNR and FQNEAQ (reference sequence). This CDR3 is 16 amino acids long. The CDR3 coding sequence is TGTGCCAGCAGCTATCTGGGCGTTCGGTCCTACAATGAGCAGTTCTTC. Translation gives CASSYLGVRSYNEQFF. The entire variable domain, with the rest obtained from reference TRBV7-9 and TRBJ2-1, is as follows: DTGVSQNPRHKITKRGQNVTFRCDPISEHNRLYWYRQTLGQGPEFLTYFQNEAQLEKSRLLSDRFSAERPKGSFSTLEIQRTEQGDSAMYLCASSYLGVRSYNEQFFGPGTRLTVL.

The V and J genes are TRBV7-9 and TRBJ2-5; D is possibly TRBD1 (7 bases). The CDR3 length is 15 residues. Trimming cost V 5 bases and J 5 bases, with 18 bases left between them. CDR1 and CDR2 from the germline V gene are SEHNR and FQNEAQ (reference sequence). CDR3 coding DNA: TGTGCCAGCAGCCCCTGGGACAGCAGCGGGGAGACCCAGTACTTC. It yields the protein CASSPWDSSGETQYF.

The chain links TRBV2 to TRBJ1-5, with a tentative D call TRBD1 (5 bases). The V gene's germline CDR1 is SNHLY and CDR2 FYNNEI. The CDR3 runs to 14 residues. Trimming took off 7 bases at V and 4 bases at J, with 14 bases between the two ends. DNA of the CDR3: TGTGCCAGCAACCTCAACGGGGGGAATCAGCCCCAGCATTTT. Translating it yields CASNLNGGNQPQHF.

This chain connects TRBV7-9 to TRBJ2-7, with D tentatively TRBD1 (5 bases). V was trimmed by 0 bases and J by 5 bases, leaving 8 bases between them. The germline CDR1 and CDR2 sequences are SEHNR and FQNEAQ (reference sequence). The CDR3 loop spans 13 amino acids. The CDR3 DNA sequence: TGTGCCAGCAGCTTAGCAGGGGCCCACGAGCAGTACTTC. Encoded protein: CASSLAGAHEQYF. The variable domain in full, completed from reference TRBV7-9 and TRBJ2-7, reads DTGVSQNPRHKITKRGQNVTFRCDPISEHNRLYWYRQTLGQGPEFLTYFQNEAQLEKSRLLSDRFSAERPKGSFSTLEIQRTEQGDSAMYLCASSLAGAHEQYFGPGTRLTVT.

This sequence joins TRBV7-2 and TRBJ2-7; 12 nucleotides line up with TRBD2. The germline gives CDR1 SGHTA, CDR2 FQGNSA. The V and J ends lost 3 bases and 4 bases, in that order; junction bases with no gene match: 7. The CDR3 totals 16 residues. The chain's CDR3 is CASSFGLAGGPYEQYF. The CDR3 DNA follows: TGTGCCAGCAGCTTTGGGCTAGCGGGGGGGCCGTACGAGCAGTACTTC.

The chain couples TRBV5-4 to TRBJ1-1, with a weak D call TRBD1 (5 bases). The CDR3 has 12 amino acids. V lost 4 bases and J lost 7, with 11 bases in between. Germline loops: CDR1 SGHNT, CDR2 YYREEE (reference sequence). The DNA for the CDR3 is TGTGCCAGCAGCCTTCGGGGGGGTGAAGCTTTCTTT. Translated: CASSLRGGEAFF.

The rearrangement joins TRBV5-1 to TRBJ1-4, with D possibly matching TRBD1 (6 bases). Germline V gene lookup returns CDR1 SGHRS and CDR2 YFSETQ. The CDR3 is 16 amino acids. V was pared by 4 bases and J by 0 bases, with 13 bases between. This CDR3 reads CASSKGQTATNEKLFF. CDR3 DNA sequence: TGCGCCAGCAGCAAAGGACAGACAGCAACTAATGAAAAACTGTTTTTT.